This T cell receptor (beta chain) originates from a study of tumor-infiltrating lymphocytes in primary liver carcinoma (dated by TCRdb to between 2016 and 2019). A note on the overall study: Hepatocellular carcinoma (four) or combined HCC and intrahepatic cholangiocarcinoma (one) was present in the five patients, who were three men and two women aged 30 to 69 years. The tumors of the five patients were staged as T1-T3 N0M0, with maximum diameters ranging from roughly 4 to 10 cm. Samples yielded roughly 3.65 to 7.5 million productive TCRbeta reads; read depth did not differ significantly between tissue types. The study combined TCRbeta repertoire sequencing, expression microarrays and whole-exome sequencing across five regions of each liver tumor, with adjacent normal tissue and blood. A total of roughly 35 specimens from 5 patients went through TCRbeta repertoire sequencing, namely 25 tumor regions, 5 adjacent noncancerous liver tissues and 5 peripheral blood samples. Repertoires from technical replicates were highly reproducible, with mean shared-clone rates about 0.86 and correlation coefficients above 0.95.

Total RNA and DNA were co-extracted from roughly 20-30 mg of bulk tissue with the AllPrep DNA/RNA mini kit, without cell sorting. Roughly five patients with histopathologically diagnosed primary liver carcinoma underwent surgical resection in China between late 2015 and early 2016. At the time of sampling, the patients were treatment-naive and had chronic HBV infection. Fresh tumor and adjacent tissue pieces were bisected; one half was stored in RNAlater at -80°C, the other sent for histology. What the study reported, not specific to this receptor: Pairs of tumor regions showed greater repertoire overlap (mean 36%) than tumor-adjacent pairs (about 17%) or tumor-blood pairs (around 15%), which is consistent with antigen-driven expansion. With just four or five patients in the study, the authors point out that the findings should be validated in a larger study. The top 250 clones accounted for a significantly greater share of the repertoire in tumors than in blood (p = 0.039). Because the samples were bulk and unsorted, CD4+ and CD8+ T cell repertoires could not be compared. Only the TCR beta chain was sequenced, so true repertoire diversity is likely underestimated because unpaired alpha chains were not captured.

A note on this clonotype: This clone's antigen is unknown. A single base separates this from a much larger clone, so it may be a read error.

A constant-region primer and ProtoScript II reverse transcriptase were used to reverse-transcribe TCRbeta-specific cDNA from approximately 450 ng total RNA. Three nested multiplex PCR rounds, following a slightly modified ARM-PCR procedure, were used to build the TCRbeta libraries. Sample barcodes and Illumina adapters were added in a final 25-cycle PCR with Deep VentR polymerase. Before sequencing, amplicons between 200 and 500 bp were purified from gel using a QIAquick gel extraction kit. An Illumina HiSeq 2500 was used to sequence the TCRbeta amplicons, generating 250-bp paired-end reads. In the authors' own workflow: To recover full CDR3 sequences, reads were quality-trimmed using Trimmomatic v0.33 and paired reads were then merged using FLASH v1.2.11. V, D and J germline segments were assigned to the rearranged TCRbeta sequences by MiGEC v1.2.1b. Clonotype statistics and Shannon-Wiener diversity indices were calculated with VDJtools v1.0.0. Except for diversity analysis, only each sample's 250 most abundant clonotypes were used in subsequent analyses to reduce sampling bias. TCRdb passed the public sequencing reads through fastp at Q25 and MiXCR, retaining productive beta sequences. Identical CDR3 protein sequences are pooled into one entry, listed with their most common genes and DNA. These V and J calls are TCRdb output, not the study's own analysis. The sample contains 90,000 to 150,000 distinct CDR3 sequences, around 65% of them found a single time. Over 6.5% of the sample rests with the top ten.

The clonotype was recovered from a woman between 55 and 75 years old with primary liver carcinoma and hepatitis B virus infection. The sequenced sample was tumor-adjacent normal liver tissue.

The CDR3 protein is CASSLCKERNTEAFF. The DNA sequence is given as TGTGCCAGCAGCTTGTGTAAGGAGAGGAACACTGAAGCTTTCTTT. The sequence joins TRBV7-8 to TRBJ1-1, with the D gene too uncertain to name. V loses 3 bases, J loses 1 base, and the germline ends lie 12 bases apart. From its cysteine to its phenylalanine, the CDR3 spans 15 amino acids. Only the CDR3 DNA is retained, 45 bases long and in frame from the first base. As encoded in the germline V gene, CDR1 is SGHVS while CDR2 is FQNEAQ.